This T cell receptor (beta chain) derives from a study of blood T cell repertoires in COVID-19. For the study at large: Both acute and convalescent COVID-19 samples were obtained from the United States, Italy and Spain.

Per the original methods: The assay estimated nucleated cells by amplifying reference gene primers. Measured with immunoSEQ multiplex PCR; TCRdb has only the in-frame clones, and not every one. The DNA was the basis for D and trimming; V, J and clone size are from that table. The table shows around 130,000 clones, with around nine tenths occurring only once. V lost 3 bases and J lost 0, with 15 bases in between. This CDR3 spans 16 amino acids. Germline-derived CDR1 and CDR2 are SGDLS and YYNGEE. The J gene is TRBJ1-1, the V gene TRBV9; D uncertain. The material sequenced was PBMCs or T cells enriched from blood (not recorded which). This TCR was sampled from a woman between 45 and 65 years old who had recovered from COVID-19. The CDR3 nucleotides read TGTGCCAGCAGCGCCACGTCCTTGATAGTGAACACTGAAGCTTTCTTT. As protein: CASSATSLIVNTEAFF.